These 28 T cell receptor beta chains came from one sample sequenced in a study of blood T cell repertoires in COVID-19. TCRdb keeps only in-frame clones here, not all; method: immunoSEQ multiplex PCR. The table lists roughly 300,000 clones, around 90% of them singletons. The sequencing sample was made of peripheral blood. The receptors here all came from a man between 18 and 29 years old with active or convalescent COVID-19.

The chain couples TRBV15 to TRBJ1-2; D is possibly TRBD1 (6 bases). This CDR3 is 16 amino acids long. Germline lookup yields CDR1 LNHNV and CDR2 YYDKDF (reference sequence). V was pared by 3 bases and J by 0 bases, with 14 bases between. For the CDR3, the DNA is TGTGCCACCAGCAGCGCCTCGGACAGACCTAACTATGGCTACACCTTC. This gives the protein CATSSASDRPNYGYTF.

This chain uses TRBV5-1 with TRBJ2-7; TRBD2 might be the D (6 bases). V was trimmed by 0 bases and J by 2 bases, leaving 12 bases between them. The CDR3 has 15 residues. The V gene's germline CDR1 is SGHRS and CDR2 YFSETQ. This chain's CDR3 is CASSLAEGLTYEQYF. For the CDR3, the DNA is TGCGCCAGCAGCTTGGCGGAGGGGCTAACCTACGAGCAGTACTTC. Drawing the rest from reference TRBV5-1 and TRBJ2-7, the complete variable domain is KAGVTQTPRYLIKTRGQQVTLSCSPISGHRSVSWYQQTPGQGLQFLFEYFSETQRNKGNFPGRFSGRQFSNSRSEMNVSTLELGDSALYLCASSLAEGLTYEQYFGPGTRLTVT.

V is TRBV5-1 and J is TRBJ2-1; D gene unclear. Trimming left V 0 bases short and J 6 bases short, with 7 bases between. CDR1 SGHRS and CDR2 YFSETQ come from the germline V gene. The CDR3 is made up of 13 amino acids. The CDR3 coding sequence is TGCGCCAGCAGCTTGGCGCTAGTCAATGAGCAGTTCTTC. The encoded protein is CASSLALVNEQFF.

The rearrangement uses TRBV6-5 and TRBJ2-1; 12 positions agree with TRBD2. This CDR3 has 12 residues. Per germline, CDR1 MNHEY and CDR2 SVGAGI. V lost 10 bases and J lost 9; bases outside the gene matches: 4. The CDR3 coding sequence is TGTGCCATTCTAGCGGGGGGGCTTGAGCAGTTCTTC. Translated: CAILAGGLEQFF.

The chain has TRBV6-6 and TRBJ1-3; a possible D gene is TRBD1 (6 bases). The ends were cut back, 5 bases at V and 0 bases at J, with 20 bases in the middle. Germline CDR1 reads MNHNY; CDR2 reads SVGAGI (reference sequence). CDR3 length equals 18 residues. CDR3 DNA sequence: TGTGCCAGCAGTCCAAAACTAACAGGGCCAAGCTCTGGAAACACCATATATTTT. Translating gives CASSPKLTGPSSGNTIYF.

This clone came up once. The CDR3 DNA reads TGTGCCAGCAGTCATGGGGCAGGGTACGAGCAGTACTTC. It is translated as CASSHGAGYEQYF. The rearrangement links TRBV7-2 to TRBJ2-7, with D possibly TRBD1 on 5 matching bases. V lost 6 bases and J lost 4, with 13 bases in between. The germline V gene encodes CDR1 SGHTA and CDR2 FQGNSA. The CDR3 contains 13 residues.

The rearrangement uses TRBV12-3 or TRBV12-4 and TRBJ2-7; D not resolved. Trimming left V 3 bases short and J 2 bases short, with 8 bases between. The CDR3 loop spans 13 amino acids. This chain's CDR3 is CASSFEAPYEQYF. Written as DNA, the CDR3 is TGTGCCAGCAGTTTCGAGGCTCCCTACGAGCAGTACTTC.

This chain uses TRBV19 with TRBJ2-1, with D possibly TRBD2 on 6 matching bases. V was pared by 5 bases and J by 4 bases, with 9 bases between. This CDR3 has 13 residues. Germline V CDR1 and CDR2: LNHDA, SQIVND (reference sequence). CDR3 DNA sequence: TGTGCCAGTAGTTTCGGGACTTACAATGAGCAGTTCTTC. It codes for CASSFGTYNEQFF.

This chain joins TRBV6-6 and TRBJ1-3; weak D call: TRBD1 (6 bases). The CDR3 has 16 residues. Trimming removed 0 bases at V and 0 bases at J, with 9 bases between. From germline, CDR1 is MNHNY and CDR2 SVGAGI (reference sequence). The CDR3 region is CASSYSDSHSGNTIYF. The CDR3 DNA reads as TGTGCCAGCAGTTACTCGGACAGCCACTCTGGAAACACCATATATTTT.

The chain is built from TRBV6-5 and TRBJ1-1, with D unresolved. The CDR3 is 14 amino acids. The germline V gene has CDR1 MNHEY and CDR2 SVGAGI. The V and J ends lost 0 bases and 1 base respectively, with 6 bases between them. The CDR3 coding sequence is TGTGCCAGCAGTTACTCAGTCGGGAACACTGAAGCTTTCTTT. As protein: CASSYSVGNTEAFF.

The V call is TRBV15, the J call TRBJ1-5; maybe TRBD1 (5 bases). V was cut by 2 bases and J by 7 bases, with 12 bases left in between. This CDR3 region has 14 residues. CDR1 and CDR2 from the germline V gene are LNHNV and YYDKDF (reference sequence). The chain's CDR3 is CATSRKQGGQPQHF. CDR3 sequence (DNA): TGTGCCACCAGCAGAAAGCAGGGTGGGCAGCCCCAGCATTTT.

The genes are TRBV7-9 and TRBJ1-1, with TRBD1 as a possible D gene (5 bases). CDR3 length equals 15 residues. Per germline, CDR1 SEHNR and CDR2 FQNEAQ (reference sequence). The ends were cut back, 5 bases at V and 1 base at J, with 14 bases in the middle. The CDR3 sequence is CASSPMGGANTEAFF. CDR3 sequence (DNA): TGTGCCAGCAGCCCAATGGGAGGGGCGAACACTGAAGCTTTCTTT. The full variable domain, with the rest looked up from reference TRBV7-9 and TRBJ1-1, is DTGVSQNPRHKITKRGQNVTFRCDPISEHNRLYWYRQTLGQGPEFLTYFQNEAQLEKSRLLSDRFSAERPKGSFSTLEIQRTEQGDSAMYLCASSPMGGANTEAFFGQGTRLTVV.

CDR3 sequence: CASSRGQGGAGGQPQHF. CDR3 DNA: TGTGCCAGCAGTAGGGGACAGGGGGGGGCAGGGGGTCAGCCCCAGCATTTT. V gene TRBV27 combines with J gene TRBJ1-5, with 11 nucleotides matching TRBD1. Germline-derived CDR1 and CDR2 are MNHEY and SMNVEV (reference sequence). V was pared by 5 bases and J by 6 bases, with 12 bases of the junction left unmatched. This CDR3 comprises 17 residues.

In this sample, this clone turned up a few times. The CDR3 DNA reads as TGTGCCAGCAACGATACCTCAGGGGAAGCTTTCTTT. Residues: CASNDTSGEAFF. The chain recombines TRBV21-1 with TRBJ1-1; no check of the table's D call, TRBD1, against the DNA was made. TRBV21-1 corresponds to a pseudogene. The CDR3 extends over 12 amino acids.

This clone has a single count. V usage is TRBV5-6 and J usage is TRBJ1-6, with D unclear. The CDR3 is 12 amino acids. Looked up from germline, CDR1 is SGHDT and CDR2 is YYEEEE. The germline V and J ends were trimmed by 3 bases and 9 bases, with 7 bases remaining between them. The CDR3 DNA reads as TGTGCCAGCAGCTCGTTAATTTCACCCCTCCACTTT. The encoded protein is CASSSLISPLHF. The whole variable domain, remainder taken from reference TRBV5-6 and TRBJ1-6, is DAGVTQSPTHLIKTRGQQVTLRCSPKSGHDTVSWYQQALGQGPQFIFQYYEEEERQRGNFPDRFSGHQFPNYSSELNVNALLLGDSALYLCASSSLISPLHFGNGTRLTVT.

The V and J genes are TRBV7-8 and TRBJ1-5; TRBD1 is a possible D gene (6 bases). Trimming took off 10 bases at V and 4 bases at J, with 17 bases between the two ends. The CDR3 consists of 14 residues. Germline CDR1 SGHVS, CDR2 FQNEAQ. In nucleotides, the CDR3 is TGTGCCACCAGGGTAACAGGGAGTAATCAGCCCCAGCATTTT. This gives the protein CATRVTGSNQPQHF.

The chain joins TRBV3-1 (or the pseudogene TRBV3-2) to TRBJ2-5; TRBD2 agrees at 7 bases. Trimming at V came to 0 bases and at J to 2 bases, leaving 9 bases not matched to a gene. Germline CDR1 reads LGHDT; CDR2 reads YNNKEL (reference sequence). The CDR3 extends over 17 amino acids. The CDR3 coding sequence is TGTGCCAGCAGCCAAGATCTTGGTCTAGCGGCGCAAGAGACCCAGTACTTC. Residues: CASSQDLGLAAQETQYF.

V usage is TRBV6-2 or TRBV6-3 and J usage is TRBJ1-2, with 10 bases aligning to TRBD1. Unmatched junction bases numbered 0, after V lost 2 bases and J lost 6 bases. The CDR3 length is 13 residues. Germline lookup yields CDR1 MNHEY and CDR2 SVGEGT. DNA for the CDR3: TGTGCCAGCAGTTACGACAGGGGGCATGGCTACACCTTC. Protein sequence: CASSYDRGHGYTF.

This chain uses TRBV11-2 with TRBJ1-2; 9 bases map to TRBD1. J gave up 7 bases and V 6 bases, and 6 bases lay outside the gene matches. Germline loops: CDR1 SGHAT, CDR2 FQNNGV. The CDR3 is 13 amino acids. The CDR3 region is CASRQQGAGGYTF. In DNA, the CDR3 is TGTGCCAGCAGACAACAGGGGGCAGGTGGCTACACCTTC.

The chain carries TRBV19 and TRBJ2-1, with D perhaps matching TRBD1 (6 bases). Germline lookup yields CDR1 LNHDA and CDR2 SQIVND (reference sequence). This CDR3 has 14 residues. Trimming left V 3 bases short and J 3 bases short, with 9 bases between. CDR3 nucleotide sequence: TGTGCCAGTAGTATCGGACAGATCTACAATGAGCAGTTCTTC. This gives the protein CASSIGQIYNEQFF.

Details on this clone: Other DNA variants within this sample encode the same CDR3. The chain joins TRBV5-4 to TRBJ1-2; 8 bases are a match to TRBD1. CDR1 is SGHNT, CDR2 YYREEE, per germline (reference sequence). V lost 1 base, J lost 8 bases, and 4 bases stayed unmatched. The CDR3 is made up of 13 amino acids. CDR3 amino acids: CASSLQGAGGYTF. Written as DNA, the CDR3 is TGTGCCAGCAGCTTGCAGGGGGCTGGGGGCTACACCTTC.

V and J are TRBV5-4 and TRBJ2-5; weak D call: TRBD1 (6 bases). The ends were cut back, 0 bases at V and 2 bases at J, with 11 bases in the middle. Germline V gene sequence: CDR1 SGHNT, CDR2 YYREEE (reference sequence). The CDR3 is 15 amino acids. The CDR3 here is CASSLGQGPQETQYF. CDR3 in DNA: TGTGCCAGCAGCTTGGGGCAGGGGCCTCAAGAGACCCAGTACTTC.

A single count supports this clone. One end of the junction fails to match germline, which may point to a read error. V and J are TRBV2 and TRBJ2-3; 8 bases are a match to TRBD1. Germline V gives CDR1 SNHLY, CDR2 FYNNEI. This CDR3 is 11 amino acids long. The CDR3, as DNA: TGTGCCAGCAGCTGGGACAGGAAGAGGGATTTT. It codes for CASSWDRKRDF. The variable domain in full, with the rest retrieved from reference TRBV2 and TRBJ2-3, is EPEVTQTPSHQVTQMGQEVILRCVPISNHLYFYWYRQILGQKVEFLVSFYNNEISEKSEIFDDQFSVERPDGSNFTLKIRSTKLEDSAMYFCASSWDRKRDFGPGTRLTVL.

The chain uses TRBV6-1 and TRBJ1-1; maybe TRBD1 (5 bases). CDR1 is MNHNS and CDR2 is SASEGT in the germline V gene. The length of the CDR3 is 13 residues. The germline V and J ends were trimmed by 5 bases and 4 bases, with 11 bases remaining between them. The CDR3 protein is CASSPWGGTEAFF. The CDR3 region has the DNA TGTGCCAGCAGTCCTTGGGGGGGCACTGAAGCTTTCTTT.

This sequence joins TRBV29-1 and TRBJ2-7; the match to TRBD1 covers 8 bases. V trimming: 3 bases; J trimming: 3 bases; junction bases outside the gene matches: 10. The V gene's germline CDR1 is SQVTM and CDR2 ANQGSEA. The CDR3 extends over 15 amino acids. The CDR3 DNA sequence: TGCAGCGTTGATTCTGGACAGGGACTTGACTACGAGCAGTACTTC. Its translation is CSVDSGQGLDYEQYF.

The rearrangement joins TRBV7-9 to TRBJ2-1; D is possibly TRBD1 (6 bases). This CDR3 is 19 amino acids long. Trimming took 5 bases from V and 5 from J, leaving 28 bases between them. The germline V gene has CDR1 SEHNR and CDR2 FQNEAQ (reference sequence). The CDR3 spells CASSPRPRGGGISNNEQFF. The CDR3 nucleotides are TGTGCCAGCAGCCCTAGGCCCAGGGGTGGTGGAATATCGAACAATGAGCAGTTCTTC.

As to this clone: An end of the junction does not agree with germline; a read error may underlie this. The chain has TRBV6-2 or TRBV6-3 and TRBJ1-1, with 7 bases aligning to TRBD1. The CDR3 spans 13 residues. In germline, CDR1 is MNHEY, CDR2 SVGEGT. The CDR3 DNA follows: TGTGCCAGCAGTTATCAGAAGGGAGTCGAGGGGGCCTTC. Translation: CASSYQKGVEGAF.

The chain has TRBV27 and TRBJ2-5; D perhaps matches TRBD1 (5 bases). The length of the CDR3 is 13 residues. Germline values: CDR1 MNHEY, CDR2 SMNVEV (reference sequence). With 6 bases removed from V and 0 bases from J, the gap between germline ends came to 8 bases. CDR3 coding DNA: TGTGCCAGCAGCTGGACATACCAAGAGACCCAGTACTTC. Amino acid sequence: CASSWTYQETQYF.